The 8 T cell receptor beta chains below all came from one sample that was sequenced in a study of blood T cell repertoires in COVID-19. Clones were read by immunoSEQ multiplex PCR, and TCRdb kept only the in-frame ones, dropping some. The sample consists of 200,000 to 250,000 clones, 88% of them appearing once. What was sequenced was PBMCs or T cells enriched from blood (not recorded which). Receptors were obtained from a woman between 25 and 40 years old who had been exposed to COVID-19.

The chain couples TRBV3-1 (or the pseudogene TRBV3-2) to TRBJ2-7, with D maybe TRBD1 (5 bases). The CDR3 spans 13 residues. V shed 0 bases and J shed 10 bases, with 13 bases lying between them. The germline V gene has CDR1 LGHDT and CDR2 YNNKEL (reference sequence). CDR3 region: CASSQEGRVGQYF. CDR3 in DNA: TGTGCCAGCAGCCAAGAGGGCAGGGTCGGTCAGTACTTC.

The rearrangement joins TRBV29-1 to TRBJ2-2; TRBD1 matches at 11 bases. V dropped 7 bases and J dropped 4; count of bases not matched to a gene: 5. The germline gives CDR1 SQVTM, CDR2 ANQGSEA. CDR3 length equals 14 residues. The CDR3 protein is CSAGQGAGTGELFF. The CDR3 DNA follows: TGCAGCGCCGGACAGGGGGCGGGCACCGGGGAGCTGTTTTTT.

The V call is TRBV2, the J call TRBJ2-1; 13 nucleotides align to TRBD2. CDR1 SNHLY and CDR2 FYNNEI come from the germline V gene. The CDR3 covers 19 residues. The J segment lost 0 bases and the V segment lost 1 base, leaving 6 bases of the junction unmatched. This CDR3 reads CASSEDGGLAGPSYNEQFF. The CDR3 coding sequence is TGTGCCAGCAGTGAAGATGGGGGACTAGCGGGACCCTCCTACAATGAGCAGTTCTTC.

The rearrangement links TRBV5-5 to TRBJ1-2; TRBD1 aligns across 12 bases. The V gene's germline CDR1 is SGHKS and CDR2 YYEKEE (reference sequence). V dropped 4 bases and J dropped 5; count of bases not matched to a gene: 6. The CDR3 contains 15 residues. The CDR3 region is CASSHGTGGKYGYTF. Written as DNA, the CDR3 is TGTGCCAGCAGCCATGGGACAGGGGGCAAGTATGGCTACACCTTC.

V gene TRBV19 combines with J gene TRBJ2-7; D possibly corresponds to TRBD2 (5 bases). The CDR3 extends over 15 amino acids. Trimming cost V 1 base and J 0 bases, with 10 bases left between them. Germline V lookup: CDR1 LNHDA, CDR2 SQIVND (reference sequence). CDR3 DNA sequence: TGTGCCAGTAGTATAGTGGCAGACTACTCCTACGAGCAGTACTTC. This encodes CASSIVADYSYEQYF.

The gene calls are TRBV7-7 and TRBJ2-2; D possibly corresponds to TRBD2 (6 bases). The CDR3 contains 15 residues. CDR1 and CDR2 (germline): SSHAT, FNYEAQ (reference sequence). V was trimmed by 5 bases and J by 7 bases, leaving 17 bases between them. CDR3 in amino acids: CASSRSHGAGGELFF. The CDR3 DNA is TGTGCCAGCAGCCGGAGTCATGGAGCGGGCGGGGAGCTGTTTTTT.

The gene calls are TRBV18 and TRBJ1-2, with 9 bases identical to TRBD1. J was trimmed by 6 bases and V by 6 bases; bases with no gene match: 14. The length of the CDR3 is 16 residues. Per the germline V gene, CDR1 is KGHSH and CDR2 is LQKENI. The CDR3 spells CASSLTPGQGSDGYTF. DNA of the CDR3: TGTGCCAGCTCCCTTACGCCGGGACAGGGTTCAGATGGCTACACCTTC.

The chain has TRBV19 and TRBJ1-5; possibly TRBD1 for D (5 bases). The CDR3 consists of 15 residues. Trimming removed 3 bases at V and 6 bases at J, with 15 bases between. From germline, CDR1 is LNHDA and CDR2 SQIVND (reference sequence). The CDR3 DNA is TGTGCCAGTAGTATGGGCAGGGATTCTTTTCAGCCCCAGCATTTT. This encodes CASSMGRDSFQPQHF.